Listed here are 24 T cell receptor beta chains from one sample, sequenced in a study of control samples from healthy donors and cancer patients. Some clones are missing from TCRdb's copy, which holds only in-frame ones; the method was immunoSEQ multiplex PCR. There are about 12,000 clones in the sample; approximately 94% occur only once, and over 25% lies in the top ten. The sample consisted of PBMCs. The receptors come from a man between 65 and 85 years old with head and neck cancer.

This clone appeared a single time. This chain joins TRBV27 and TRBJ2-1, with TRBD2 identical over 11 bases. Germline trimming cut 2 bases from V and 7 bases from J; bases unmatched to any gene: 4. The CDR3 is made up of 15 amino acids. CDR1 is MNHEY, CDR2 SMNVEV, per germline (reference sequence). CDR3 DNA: TGTGCCAGCAGTTTACTACTAGCGGGGGTTAATGAGCAGTTCTTC. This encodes CASSLLLAGVNEQFF.

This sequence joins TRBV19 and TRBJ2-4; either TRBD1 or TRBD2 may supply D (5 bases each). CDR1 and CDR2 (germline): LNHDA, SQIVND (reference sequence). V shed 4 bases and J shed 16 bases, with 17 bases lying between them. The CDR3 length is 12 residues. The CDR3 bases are TGTGCCAGTAGTAGAGGGACGGTTGGAGTCTACTTC. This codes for CASSRGTVGVYF.

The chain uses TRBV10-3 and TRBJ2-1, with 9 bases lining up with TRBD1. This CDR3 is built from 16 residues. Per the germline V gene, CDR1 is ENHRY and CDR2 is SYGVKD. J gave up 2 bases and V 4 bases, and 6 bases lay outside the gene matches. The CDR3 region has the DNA TGTGCCATCAGTGGAGGGACAGGGACTCCCTACAATGAGCAGTTCTTC. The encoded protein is CAISGGTGTPYNEQFF.

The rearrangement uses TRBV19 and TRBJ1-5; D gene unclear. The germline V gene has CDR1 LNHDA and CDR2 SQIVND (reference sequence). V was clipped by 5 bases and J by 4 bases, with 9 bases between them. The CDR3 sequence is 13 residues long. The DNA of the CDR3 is TGTGCCAGTAGTTATGAACCGAATCAGCCCCAGCATTTT. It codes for CASSYEPNQPQHF.

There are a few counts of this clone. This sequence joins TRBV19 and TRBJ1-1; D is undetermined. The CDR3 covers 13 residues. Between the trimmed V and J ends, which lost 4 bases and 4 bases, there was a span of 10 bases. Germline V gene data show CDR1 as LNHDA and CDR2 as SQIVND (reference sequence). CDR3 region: CASSTSWGTEAFF. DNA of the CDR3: TGTGCCAGTAGTACATCCTGGGGCACTGAAGCTTTCTTT.

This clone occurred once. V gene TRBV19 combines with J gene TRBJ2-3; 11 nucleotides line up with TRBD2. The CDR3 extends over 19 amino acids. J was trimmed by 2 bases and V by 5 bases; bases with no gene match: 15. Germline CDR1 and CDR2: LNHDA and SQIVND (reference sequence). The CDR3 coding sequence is TGTGCCAGTAGTCCCGGACTAGCGGGCACTCACAATCACACAGATACGCAGTATTTT. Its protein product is CASSPGLAGTHNHTDTQYF.

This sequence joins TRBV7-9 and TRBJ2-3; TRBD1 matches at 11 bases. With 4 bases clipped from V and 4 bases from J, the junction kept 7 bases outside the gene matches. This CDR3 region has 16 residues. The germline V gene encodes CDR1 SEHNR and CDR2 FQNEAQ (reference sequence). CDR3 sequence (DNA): TGTGCCAGCAGCTCCGGACAGGGGGCTTTCGCAGATACGCAGTATTTT. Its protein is CASSSGQGAFADTQYF.

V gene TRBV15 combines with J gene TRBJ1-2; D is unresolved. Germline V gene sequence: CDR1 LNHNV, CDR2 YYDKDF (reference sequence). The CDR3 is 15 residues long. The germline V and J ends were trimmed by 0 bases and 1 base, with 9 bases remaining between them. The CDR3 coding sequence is TGTGCCACCAGCAGAGATCCCGGGAATAACTATGGCTACACCTTC. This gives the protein CATSRDPGNNYGYTF.

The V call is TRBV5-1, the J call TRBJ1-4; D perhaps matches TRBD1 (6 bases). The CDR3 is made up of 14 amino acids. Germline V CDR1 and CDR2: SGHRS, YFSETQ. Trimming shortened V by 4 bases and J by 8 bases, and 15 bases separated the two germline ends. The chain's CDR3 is CASSPDSSREKLFF. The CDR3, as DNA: TGCGCCAGCAGCCCGGACAGCTCGAGGGAAAAACTGTTTTTT.

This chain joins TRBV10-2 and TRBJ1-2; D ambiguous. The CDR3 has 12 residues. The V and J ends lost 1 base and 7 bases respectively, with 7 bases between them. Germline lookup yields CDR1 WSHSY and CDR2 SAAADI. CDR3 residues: CASSEWHLGYTF. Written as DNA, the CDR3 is TGCGCCAGCAGTGAGTGGCACCTTGGCTACACCTTC.

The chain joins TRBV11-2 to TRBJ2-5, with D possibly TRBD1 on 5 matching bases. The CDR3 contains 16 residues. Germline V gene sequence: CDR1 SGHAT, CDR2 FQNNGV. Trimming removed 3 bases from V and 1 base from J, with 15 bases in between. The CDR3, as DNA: TGTGCCAGCAGCTTCGCCGGTTGGGGCAGCCAAGAGACCCAGTACTTC. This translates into CASSFAGWGSQETQYF. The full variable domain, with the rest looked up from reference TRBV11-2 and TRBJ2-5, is EAGVAQSPRYKIIEKRQSVAFWCNPISGHATLYWYQQILGQGPKLLIQFQNNGVVDDSQLPKDRFSAERLKGVDSTLKIQPAKLEDSAVYLCASSFAGWGSQETQYFGPGTRLLVL.

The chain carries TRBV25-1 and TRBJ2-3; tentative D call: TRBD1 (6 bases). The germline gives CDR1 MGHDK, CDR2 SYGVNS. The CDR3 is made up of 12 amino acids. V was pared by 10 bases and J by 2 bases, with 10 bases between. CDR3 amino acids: CATRGVTDTQYF. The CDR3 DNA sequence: TGTGCCACCAGGGGAGTCACAGATACGCAGTATTTT.

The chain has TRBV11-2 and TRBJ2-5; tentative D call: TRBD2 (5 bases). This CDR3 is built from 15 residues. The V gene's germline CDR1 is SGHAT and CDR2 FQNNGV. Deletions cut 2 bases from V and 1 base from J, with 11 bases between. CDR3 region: CASSLTGTLQETQYF. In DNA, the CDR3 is TGTGCCAGCAGCTTAACGGGAACCCTCCAAGAGACCCAGTACTTC. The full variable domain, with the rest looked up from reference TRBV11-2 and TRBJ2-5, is EAGVAQSPRYKIIEKRQSVAFWCNPISGHATLYWYQQILGQGPKLLIQFQNNGVVDDSQLPKDRFSAERLKGVDSTLKIQPAKLEDSAVYLCASSLTGTLQETQYFGPGTRLLVL.

The CDR3 DNA reads TGTGCCAGCACCGGGGACTACTCTGGAAACACCATATATTTT. It specifies CASTGDYSGNTIYF. The chain links TRBV6-5 to TRBJ1-3; possibly TRBD1 for D (5 bases). CDR1 is MNHEY and CDR2 is SVGAGI in the germline V gene. The CDR3 is 14 amino acids. Between the trimmed V and J ends, which lost 7 bases and 0 bases, there was a span of 10 bases.

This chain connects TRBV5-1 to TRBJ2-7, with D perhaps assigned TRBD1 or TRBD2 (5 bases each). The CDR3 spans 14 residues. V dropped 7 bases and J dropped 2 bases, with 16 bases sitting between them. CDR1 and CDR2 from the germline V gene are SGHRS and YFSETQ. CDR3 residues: CASRDQTGPYEQYF. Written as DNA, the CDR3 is TGCGCCAGCCGGGATCAAACGGGGCCCTACGAGCAGTACTTC.

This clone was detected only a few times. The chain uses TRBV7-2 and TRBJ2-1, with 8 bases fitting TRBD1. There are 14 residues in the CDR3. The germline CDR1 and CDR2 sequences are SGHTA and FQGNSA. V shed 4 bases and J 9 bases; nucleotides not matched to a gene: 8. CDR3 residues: CASSSRGREVEQFF. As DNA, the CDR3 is TGTGCCAGCAGCTCCAGGGGGCGAGAGGTTGAGCAGTTCTTC.

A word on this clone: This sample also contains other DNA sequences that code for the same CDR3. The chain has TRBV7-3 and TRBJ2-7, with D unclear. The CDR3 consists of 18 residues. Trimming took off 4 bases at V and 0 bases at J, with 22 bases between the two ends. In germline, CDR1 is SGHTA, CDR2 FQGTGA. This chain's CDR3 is CASSYFVSWAPSSYEQYF. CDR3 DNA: TGTGCCAGCAGCTATTTTGTATCTTGGGCACCGAGCTCCTACGAGCAGTACTTC.

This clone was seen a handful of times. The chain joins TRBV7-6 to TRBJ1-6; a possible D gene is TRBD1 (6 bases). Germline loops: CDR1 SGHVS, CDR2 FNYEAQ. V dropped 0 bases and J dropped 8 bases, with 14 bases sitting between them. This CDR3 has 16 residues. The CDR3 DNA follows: TGTGCCAGCAGCTTAGCGACCCGGACAGTGTATTCACCCCTCCACTTT. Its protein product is CASSLATRTVYSPLHF. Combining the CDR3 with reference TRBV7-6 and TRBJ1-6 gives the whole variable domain GAGVSQSPRYKVTKRGQDVALRCDPISGHVSLYWYRQALGQGPEFLTYFNYEAQQDKSGLPNDRFSAERPEGSISTLTIQRTEQRDSAMYRCASSLATRTVYSPLHFGNGTRLTVT.

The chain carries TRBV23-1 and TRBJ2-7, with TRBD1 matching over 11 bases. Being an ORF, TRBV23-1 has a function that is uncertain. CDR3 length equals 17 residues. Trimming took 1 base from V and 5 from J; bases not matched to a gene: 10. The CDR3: CASSQCGGQGALNEQYF. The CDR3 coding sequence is TGCGCCAGCAGTCAATGTGGTGGACAGGGGGCGCTAAACGAGCAGTACTTC.

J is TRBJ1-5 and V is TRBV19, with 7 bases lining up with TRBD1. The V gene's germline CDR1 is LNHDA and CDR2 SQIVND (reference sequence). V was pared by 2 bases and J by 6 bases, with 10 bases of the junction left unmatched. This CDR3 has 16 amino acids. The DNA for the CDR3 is TGTGCCAGTAGTATACGAGGAGGGGGCTGGGGTCAGCCCCAGCATTTT. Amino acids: CASSIRGGGWGQPQHF. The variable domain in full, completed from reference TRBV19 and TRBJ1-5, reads DGGITQSPKYLFRKEGQNVTLSCEQNLNHDAMYWYRQDPGQGLRLIYYSQIVNDFQKGDIAEGYSVSREKKESFPLTVTSAQKNPTAFYLCASSIRGGGWGQPQHFGDGTRLSIL.

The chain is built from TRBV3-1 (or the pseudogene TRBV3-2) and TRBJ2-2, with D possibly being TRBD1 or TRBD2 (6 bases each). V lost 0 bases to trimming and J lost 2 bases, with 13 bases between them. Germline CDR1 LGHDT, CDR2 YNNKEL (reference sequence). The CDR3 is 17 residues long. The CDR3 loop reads CASSQDRRGLNTGELFF. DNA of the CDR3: TGTGCCAGCAGCCAAGACCGCAGGGGACTTAACACCGGGGAGCTGTTTTTT.

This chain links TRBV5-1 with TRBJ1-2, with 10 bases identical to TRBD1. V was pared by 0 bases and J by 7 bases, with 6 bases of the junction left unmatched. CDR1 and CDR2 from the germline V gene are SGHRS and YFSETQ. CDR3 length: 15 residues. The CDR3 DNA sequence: TGCGCCAGCAGCTTGGGACAGGGGGCTGGAAGTGGCTACACCTTC. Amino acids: CASSLGQGAGSGYTF. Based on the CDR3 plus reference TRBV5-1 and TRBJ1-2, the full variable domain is KAGVTQTPRYLIKTRGQQVTLSCSPISGHRSVSWYQQTPGQGLQFLFEYFSETQRNKGNFPGRFSGRQFSNSRSEMNVSTLELGDSALYLCASSLGQGAGSGYTFGSGTRLTVV.

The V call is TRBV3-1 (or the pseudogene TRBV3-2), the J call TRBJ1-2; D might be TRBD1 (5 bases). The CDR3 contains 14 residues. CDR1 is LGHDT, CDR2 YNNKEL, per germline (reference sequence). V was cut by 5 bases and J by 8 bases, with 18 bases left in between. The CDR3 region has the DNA TGTGCCAGCAGCTTCAGCGGGGGTGTTGAAGGCTACACCTTC. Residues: CASSFSGGVEGYTF.

Here the CDR3 DNA reads TGTGCCAGCAGCCCTAACTCACGCAGGGGCCCCGGGGAGCTGTTTTTT. Its translation: CASSPNSRRGPGELFF. The genes are TRBV7-8 and TRBJ2-2, with a tentative D call TRBD1 (6 bases). V gave up 5 bases and J gave up 6 bases, with 19 bases separating them. CDR3 length: 16 residues. Germline V gene lookup returns CDR1 SGHVS and CDR2 FQNEAQ.